The clone carrying this TCR beta chain was found a few times. Its antigen is currently unknown. The data were obtained in a study of molecular identifiers for immune sequencing clone quantification. Study outcomes and limitations: Effector cells kept over 98% of their molecules in clones above 20 RNA copies, while naive cells kept under 1% there.

Trimming cost V 0 bases and J 0 bases, with 15 bases left between them. The CDR3 is made up of 19 amino acids. Via MiXCR, TCRdb re-called the PCR reads, giving one row per CDR3 protein. The table records 400,000 to 600,000 distinct CDR3 sequences, roughly 23% of them present only once. Libraries for naive CD8 T cells, which were made from about 20,000 to 1,000,000 sorted cells, drew on 10%, 30% or 50% of the RNA. The source is a human donor in good health. Some libraries in this study had Jurkat cell RNA spiked in. The chain has TRBV12-3 or TRBV12-4 and TRBJ2-6, with a tentative D call TRBD1 (6 bases). The sequencing sample was made of naive CD8+ T cells from blood, with Jurkat cell RNA spiked in. Subset in this sample: FACS-sorted CD8+CD4-CCR7+CD45RA+ naive T cells. The CDR3, as DNA: TGTGCCAGCAGTTTAGCGCTTCTAGGGGGTCACTCTGGGGCCAACGTCCTGACTTTC. It yields the protein CASSLALLGGHSGANVLTF.